Listed below are T cell receptor beta chains from one sample, sequenced in a study of molecular identifiers for immune sequencing clone quantification. TCRdb re-called the PCR reads with MiXCR, one entry per CDR3 protein. The sample includes roughly 93,000 distinct CDR3 sequences, roughly 25% of them seen just once. Material: naive CD8+ T cells from blood, with Jurkat cell RNA spiked in. Every receptor here comes from a human donor in good health. Some libraries in this study had Jurkat cell RNA spiked in. Both conserved end residues are trimmed from each CDR3. A D gene is named only where the DNA matches it firmly. The size field is filled for only some rows; it gives once, few, many or a size class.

V	D	J	size	CDR3
TRBV12-5	TRBD2	TRBJ2-2	.	ASGTPAWTGLAYTGELF
TRBV28	TRBD1	TRBJ2-7	many	ASSSTGGRGEQY
TRBV6-2/TRBV6-3	.	TRBJ2-5	few	ASRLRDLQETQY
TRBV11-2	TRBD2	TRBJ2-3	few	ASSFNSGLAGGPTDTQY
TRBV29-1	.	TRBJ2-7	.	SVEVGPPTYEQY
TRBV7-2	.	TRBJ2-7	many	ASSQAGSRTYEQY
TRBV9	TRBD2	TRBJ2-3	many	ASSILGLAGGRDTQY
TRBV7-9	TRBD2	TRBJ2-3	many	ASSPTSGVTDTQY
TRBV3-1	.	TRBJ2-2	few	ASSQTGLGTGELF
TRBV3-1	.	TRBJ1-1	many	ASSQAYTEAF
TRBV5-6	.	TRBJ1-1	.	ASSLDGYTEAF
TRBV19	TRBD1	TRBJ1-1	many	ASSTQGVSEAF
TRBV20-1	TRBD1	TRBJ1-6	many	SARALAGGSNSPLH
TRBV4-3	TRBD2	TRBJ2-3	.	ASSLSGRVSPDTQY
TRBV30	TRBD2	TRBJ2-5	few	AWNMGGFQETQY
TRBV10-3	TRBD2	TRBJ2-1	.	AISGLETSGVGNEQF
TRBV4-3	.	TRBJ2-3	.	ASSQASVDTQY
TRBV5-6	TRBD1	TRBJ2-1	many	ASRSGTGVNEQF
TRBV30	.	TRBJ1-2	.	AWTVGGEGYT
TRBV7-9	.	TRBJ1-5	many	ASSLEGSSNQPQH
TRBV20-1	TRBD1	TRBJ2-7	many	SASDRAHEQY
TRBV20-1	.	TRBJ2-1	few	SARDPAYNEQF
TRBV14	.	TRBJ2-2	few	ASSQTLTGELF
TRBV3-2	.	TRBJ2-3	few	ASSQWGQYTDTQY
TRBV5-6	.	TRBJ2-7	few	ASSFQGSYEQY
TRBV5-1	.	TRBJ2-7	many	ASSHPDRTYEQY
TRBV6-2/TRBV6-3	.	TRBJ2-2	many	ASSQGELF
TRBV3-1	.	TRBJ2-1	few	ASSQEGTTHYQNEQF
TRBV27	TRBD2	TRBJ2-5	many	ASSSGLAGYQETQY
TRBV20-1	.	TRBJ2-5	.	SAREIGGNQETQY
TRBV7-9	.	TRBJ2-2	many	ASSSRDGPTNTGELF
TRBV12-3/TRBV12-4	TRBD1	TRBJ2-5	many	ASTLGNRGYQETQY
TRBV20-1	TRBD1	TRBJ2-7	.	SASQDRTAYEQY
TRBV19	TRBD1	TRBJ2-7	many	ASSLEGQGAYEQY
TRBV10-3	.	TRBJ2-3	many	AISDFSTDTQY
TRBV6-2/TRBV6-3	.	TRBJ2-5	many	ASSPKDRGLQETQY
TRBV28	.	TRBJ2-7	many	ASTKTVSYEQY